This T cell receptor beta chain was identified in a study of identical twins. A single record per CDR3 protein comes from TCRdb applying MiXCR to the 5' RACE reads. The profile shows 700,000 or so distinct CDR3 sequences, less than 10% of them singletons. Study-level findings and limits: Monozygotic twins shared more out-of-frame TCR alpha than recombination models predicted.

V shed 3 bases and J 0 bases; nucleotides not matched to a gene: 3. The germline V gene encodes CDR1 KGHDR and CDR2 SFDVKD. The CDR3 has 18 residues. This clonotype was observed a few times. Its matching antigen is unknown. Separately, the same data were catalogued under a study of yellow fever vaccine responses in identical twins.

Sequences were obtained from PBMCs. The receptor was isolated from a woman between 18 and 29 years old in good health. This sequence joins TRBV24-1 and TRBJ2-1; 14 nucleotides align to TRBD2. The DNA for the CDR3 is TGTGCCACCAGTGATCCCGGGACTAGCGGGAGCTCCTACAATGAGCAGTTCTTC. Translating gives CATSDPGTSGSSYNEQFF.